A single sample gave rise to the 3 T cell receptor beta chains below, sequenced in a study of T cell changes during pregnancy in multiple sclerosis. The method was immunoSEQ multiplex PCR; TCRdb's version includes in-frame clones alone and lacks a portion of them. Of 55,000 to 85,000 clones in the sample, roughly 94% are singletons; the top ten hold about 0.5%. The starting material was peripheral blood, obtained in the third trimester of pregnancy. Every receptor here comes from a female donor with multiple sclerosis, enrolled in a pregnancy study.

The CDR3 sequence is CASSPRTGGSSYNEQFF. CDR3 sequence (DNA): TGTGCCAGCAGCCCCCGGACGGGGGGTAGCTCCTACAATGAGCAGTTCTTC. The chain couples TRBV11-3 to TRBJ2-1, with 7 bases matching TRBD2. Per germline, CDR1 SGHNT and CDR2 YENEEA. The CDR3 totals 17 residues. V lost 5 bases, J lost 0 bases, and 10 bases stayed unmatched.

As concerns this clone: The junction departs from the called germline gene at one end, perhaps through a read error. The CDR3 here is CASSSFNEQFF. In DNA form, the CDR3 reads TGTGCCAGCAGCTCCTTCAATGAGCAGTTCTTC. The V and J genes are TRBV7-9 and TRBJ2-1; D is ambiguous. Per the germline V gene, CDR1 is SEHNR and CDR2 is FQNEAQ (reference sequence). The length of the CDR3 is 11 residues.

The chain has TRBV11-3 and TRBJ2-1, with D perhaps matching TRBD2 (5 bases). V lost 2 bases and J 5 bases, leaving 13 bases between the germline ends. Looked up from germline, CDR1 is SGHNT and CDR2 is YENEEA. CDR3 length: 15 residues. CDR3 DNA: TGTGCCAGCAGCTTACGGGGTACTTCGGACAATGAGCAGTTCTTC. Protein: CASSLRGTSDNEQFF.